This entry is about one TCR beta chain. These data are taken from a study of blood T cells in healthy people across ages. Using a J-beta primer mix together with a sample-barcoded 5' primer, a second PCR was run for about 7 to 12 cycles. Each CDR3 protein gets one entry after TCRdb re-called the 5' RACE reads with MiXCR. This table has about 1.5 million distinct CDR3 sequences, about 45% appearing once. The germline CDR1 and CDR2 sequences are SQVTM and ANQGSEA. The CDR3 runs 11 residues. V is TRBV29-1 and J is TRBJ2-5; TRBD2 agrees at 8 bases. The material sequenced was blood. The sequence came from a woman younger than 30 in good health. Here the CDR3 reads CRAASGSEQYF. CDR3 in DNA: TGCAGGGCGGCTAGCGGGTCGGAGCAGTACTTC.